A selection of T cell receptor beta chains follows, all from one sample in a study of blood T cell repertoires in COVID-19. Some clones are missing from TCRdb's copy, which holds only in-frame ones; the method was immunoSEQ multiplex PCR. The sample has 55,000 to 90,000 clones; approximately 86% are singletons. The sequenced sample was peripheral blood. These receptors were obtained from a woman aged 55-70 years with acute or convalescent COVID-19. Each CDR3 is given with its conserved first and last residue. D genes are given only for firm matches. Clone size, where shown, is once, few, many, or a class for clones that have expanded.

>NA|TRBD2|TRBV11-1|TRBJ2-7
CASSAGWGGTSYEQYF
TGTGCCAGCAGCGCAGGGTGGGGGGGGACCTCCTACGAGCAGTACTTC
>NA|TRBD1|TRBV19|TRBJ2-7
CASSIGDRGSTTYEQYF
TGTGCCAGTAGTATAGGTGACAGGGGAAGCACCACCTACGAGCAGTACTTC
>NA|NA|TRBV19|TRBJ1-5
CAKREDQPQHF
TGTGCCAAGAGAGAGGATCAGCCCCAGCATTTT
>few|TRBD1|TRBV9|TRBJ2-7
CASSVEGDRGYEQYF
TGTGCCAGCAGCGTAGAGGGGGACAGGGGGTACGAGCAGTACTTC
>few|NA|TRBV19|TRBJ1-6
CASSTATGNNSPLHF
TGTGCCAGTAGTACCGCTACAGGGAATAATTCACCCCTCCACTTT
>once|NA|TRBV3-1/TRBV3-2|TRBJ2-3
CASSQDGGHSDTQYF
TGTGCCAGCAGCCAAGACGGGGGGCACTCAGATACGCAGTATTTT
>NA|NA|TRBV12-5|TRBJ1-1
CASGLAPRGYTEAFF
TGTGCTAGTGGTTTGGCCCCTCGGGGTTACACTGAAGCTTTCTTT
>NA|TRBD1|TRBV2|TRBJ1-6
CASSDLREGARSSPLHF
TGTGCCAGCAGTGACCTCCGAGAGGGGGCGAGGAGTTCACCCCTCCACTTT
>NA|NA|TRBV12-3/TRBV12-4|TRBJ1-4
CASSLDRNEKLFF
TGTGCCAGCAGCCTTGACAGGAATGAAAAACTGTTTTTT
>NA|TRBD1|TRBV7-2|TRBJ2-1
CASRKTGVYNEQFF
TGTGCCAGCAGGAAGACAGGGGTATACAATGAGCAGTTCTTC
>NA|NA|TRBV7-2|TRBJ2-3
CASSLPTDTQYF
TGTGCCAGCAGCCTCCCCACAGATACGCAGTATTTT
>NA|TRBD2|TRBV5-1|TRBJ2-3
CASSLGLAGGPRGDTQYF
TGCGCCAGCAGCTTAGGACTAGCGGGGGGCCCCCGAGGAGATACGCAGTATTTT
>NA|NA|TRBV9|TRBJ1-4
CASSARQNTYEKLFF
TGTGCCAGCAGCGCACGACAGAACACTTATGAAAAACTGTTTTTT
>NA|NA|TRBV3-1/TRBV3-2|TRBJ2-1
CASSQVGGKGSYNEQFF
TGTGCCAGCAGCCAAGTCGGGGGTAAGGGGTCCTACAATGAGCAGTTCTTC
>NA|TRBD2|TRBV14|TRBJ2-2
CASSQGSGGAWPGGELFF
TGTGCCAGCAGCCAGGGTAGCGGGGGGGCCTGGCCCGGCGGGGAGCTGTTTTTT
>NA|NA|TRBV15|TRBJ2-7
CATSAGSYEQYF
TGTGCCACCAGCGCCGGTTCCTACGAGCAGTACTTC
>NA|NA|TRBV5-4|TRBJ2-5
CASSPAGIQETQYF
TGTGCCAGCAGCCCCGCGGGTATCCAAGAGACCCAGTACTTC
>NA|NA|TRBV7-7|TRBJ2-5
CASSSYSSGETQYF
TGTGCCAGCAGCTCCTACTCAAGTGGTGAGACCCAGTACTTC
>NA|NA|TRBV7-3|TRBJ2-1
CASSFPGQYNEQFF
TGTGCCAGCAGCTTTCCTGGACAGTACAATGAGCAGTTCTTC
>NA|NA|TRBV5-3|TRBJ2-7
CARRVPGRTYEQYF
TGTGCCAGAAGAGTCCCAGGGCGAACCTACGAGCAGTACTTC
>NA|NA|TRBV19|TRBJ2-4
CASSTQNIQYF
TGTGCCAGTAGTACTCAAAACATTCAGTACTTC
>NA|NA|TRBV27|TRBJ1-5
CASSPVQGVNQPQHF
TGTGCCAGCAGTCCGGTACAGGGAGTAAATCAGCCCCAGCATTTT
>NA|TRBD2|TRBV14|TRBJ2-5
CASSQKAGGSWETQYF
TGTGCCAGCAGCCAAAAAGCGGGGGGGTCTTGGGAGACCCAGTACTTC
>NA|NA|TRBV11-3|TRBJ2-3
CASSLDNRNTDTQYF
TGTGCCAGCAGCTTAGATAACAGGAACACAGATACGCAGTATTTT
>once|NA|TRBV3-1/TRBV3-2|TRBJ2-1
CASSPTDSSYNEQFF
TGTGCCAGCAGCCCGACGGACAGTTCCTACAATGAGCAGTTCTTC
>once|TRBD2|TRBV2|TRBJ2-5
CASSSRELAGKTQYF
TGTGCCAGCAGCTCACGAGAATTAGCGGGGAAGACCCAGTACTTC
>few|TRBD1|TRBV10-3|TRBJ1-1
CAIRATGGLGTEAFF
TGTGCCATCAGAGCGACAGGGGGCCTGGGCACTGAAGCTTTCTTT
>NA|TRBD1|TRBV14|TRBJ1-2
CASSPTGVPSNYGYTF
TGTGCCAGCAGCCCAACAGGGGTCCCTTCTAACTATGGCTACACCTTC
>once|TRBD2|TRBV27|TRBJ2-2
CASSLFGGSTGELFF
TGTGCCAGCAGTTTGTTCGGGGGGAGCACCGGGGAGCTGTTTTTT
>NA|TRBD1|TRBV10-3|TRBJ2-2
CAISGLFPGQRNTGELFF
TGTGCCATCAGTGGTTTGTTTCCGGGACAGAGAAACACCGGGGAGCTGTTTTTT
>NA|NA|TRBV14|TRBJ1-1
CASSYTGYEVEAFF
TGTGCCAGCAGCTACACAGGGTACGAGGTTGAAGCTTTCTTT
>NA|TRBD1|TRBV11-2|TRBJ2-1
CASSLGSGQGHEQFF
TGTGCCAGCAGCTTAGGCTCGGGACAGGGTCATGAGCAGTTCTTC
>NA|NA|TRBV6-5|TRBJ1-5
CASSPSGERNQPQHF
TGTGCCAGCAGCCCCTCAGGGGAGCGCAATCAGCCCCAGCATTTT
>NA|NA|TRBV7-3|TRBJ2-5
CASSLIPGAPETQYF
TGTGCCAGCAGCTTAATACCAGGGGCCCCTGAGACCCAGTACTTC
>NA|NA|TRBV6-5|TRBJ1-1
CASSYRGKAEAFF
TGTGCCAGCAGTTATAGGGGTAAGGCTGAAGCTTTCTTT